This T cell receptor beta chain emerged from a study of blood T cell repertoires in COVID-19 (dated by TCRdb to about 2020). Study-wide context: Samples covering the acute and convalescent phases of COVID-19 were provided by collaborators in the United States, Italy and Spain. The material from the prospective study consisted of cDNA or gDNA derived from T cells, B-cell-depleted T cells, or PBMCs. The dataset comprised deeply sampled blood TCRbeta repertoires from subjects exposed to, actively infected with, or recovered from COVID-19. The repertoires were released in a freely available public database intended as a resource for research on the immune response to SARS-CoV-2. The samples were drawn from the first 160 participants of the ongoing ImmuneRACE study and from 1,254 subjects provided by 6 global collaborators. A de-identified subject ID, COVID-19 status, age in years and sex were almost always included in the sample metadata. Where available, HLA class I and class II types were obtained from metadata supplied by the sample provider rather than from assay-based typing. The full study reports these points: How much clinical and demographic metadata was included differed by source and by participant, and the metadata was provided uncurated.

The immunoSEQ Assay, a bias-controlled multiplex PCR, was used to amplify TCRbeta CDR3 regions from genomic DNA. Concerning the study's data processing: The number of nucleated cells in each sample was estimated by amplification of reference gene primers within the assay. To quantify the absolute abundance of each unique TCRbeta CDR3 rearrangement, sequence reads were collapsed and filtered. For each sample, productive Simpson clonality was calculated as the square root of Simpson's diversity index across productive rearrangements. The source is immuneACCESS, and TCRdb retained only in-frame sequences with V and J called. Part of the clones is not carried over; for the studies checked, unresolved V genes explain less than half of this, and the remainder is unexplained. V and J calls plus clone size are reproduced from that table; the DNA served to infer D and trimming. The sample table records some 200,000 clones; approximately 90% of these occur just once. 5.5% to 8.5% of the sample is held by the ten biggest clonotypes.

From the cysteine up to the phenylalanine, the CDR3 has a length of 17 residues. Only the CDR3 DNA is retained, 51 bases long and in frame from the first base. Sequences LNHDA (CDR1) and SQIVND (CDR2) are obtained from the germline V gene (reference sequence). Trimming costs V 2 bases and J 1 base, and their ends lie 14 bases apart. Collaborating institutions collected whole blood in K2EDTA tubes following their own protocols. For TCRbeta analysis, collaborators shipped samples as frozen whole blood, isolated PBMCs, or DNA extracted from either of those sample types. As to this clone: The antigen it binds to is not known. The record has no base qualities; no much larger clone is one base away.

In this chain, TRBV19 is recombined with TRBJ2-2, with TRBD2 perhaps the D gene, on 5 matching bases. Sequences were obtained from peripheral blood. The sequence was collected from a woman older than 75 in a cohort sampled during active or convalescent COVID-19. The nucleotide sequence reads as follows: TGTGCCAGTAGTATACTGGCGGGCCTTGGGAACACCGGGGAGCTGTTTTTT. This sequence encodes CASSILAGLGNTGELFF.